This T cell receptor beta chain was sequenced in a study of vaccination and CD4 T cells after COVID-19. Whole-study context: Taking of post-vaccine samples occurred a median 72 days after dose two (range 14 to 241).

Concerning this clonotype: Its antigen is unidentified.

There are 15 residues in the CDR3. The trim removed 2 bases at V and 2 bases at J, leaving 4 bases unmatched. Germline values: CDR1 GTSNPN, CDR2 SVGIG (reference sequence). The treatment denotes: approximately 9-day PBMC culture with coronavirus spike peptide pools or control peptides (ViraFEST assay). CD4+ T cells that had been cultured provided DNA sequenced with the Oncomine TCR Beta short-read assay. Using the QIAamp micro DNA kit, genomic DNA was extracted from the CD4+ T cells that had been cultured. TCRdb re-called the PCR reads with MiXCR, one entry per CDR3 protein. Of approximately 13,000 distinct CDR3 sequences in the sample, around 49% were seen once.

The TCR originated in a human donor who had recovered from COVID-19. The V and J genes are TRBV30 and TRBJ2-7; 12 bases fit TRBD2. The sample in question was CD4+ T cells from blood, cultured in vitro, obtained before SARS-CoV-2 vaccination. The CDR3 region has the DNA TGTGCCTGGAGTAGACTAGCGGGGGCTCCCTACGAGCAGTACTTC. Protein product: CAWSRLAGAPYEQYF.